Following are 13 T cell receptor beta chains from one sample sequenced in a study of CD8 T cells in ankylosing spondylitis. Whole-study results and caveats: Ankylosing spondylitis blood seemed to carry a telltale TCR beta motif made of several highly homologous variants.

TCRdb independently ran MiXCR on the 5' RACE reads; one entry per CDR3 protein. The sample lists 500,000 to 650,000 distinct CDR3 sequences; approximately 5% were seen once. No antigen has been assigned to these receptors. Sequencing was carried out using blood, either unsorted or a sorted T cell fraction (not recorded which). These receptor sequences come from a male donor with ankylosing spondylitis.

The chain carries TRBV7-9 and TRBJ2-7; 10 positions agree with TRBD1. Germline V gene lookup returns CDR1 SEHNR and CDR2 FQNEAQ (reference sequence). This CDR3 has 17 residues. V trimming: 5 bases; J trimming: 6 bases; junction bases outside the gene matches: 16. The chain's CDR3 is CASSPSGTGVVTVEQYF. In nucleotides, the CDR3 is TGTGCCAGCAGCCCTTCCGGGACAGGGGTGGTGACGGTCGAGCAGTACTTC.

The sample holds many counts of this clonotype. The chain links TRBV7-2 to TRBJ1-1; D might be TRBD1 (5 bases). With 2 bases removed from V and 4 bases from J, the gap between germline ends came to 11 bases. Germline CDR1 is SGHTA and CDR2 is FQGNSA. The CDR3 is 14 residues long. CDR3 DNA sequence: TGTGCCAGCAGCTTACGGGCTGGGGCCACTGAAGCTTTCTTT. Protein: CASSLRAGATEAFF.

This clonotype has ten or more counts. V gene TRBV20-1 combines with J gene TRBJ2-2; D remains ambiguous. The germline V and J ends were trimmed by 1 base and 2 bases, with 8 bases remaining between them. The CDR3 contains 14 residues. Looked up from germline, CDR1 is DFQATT and CDR2 is SNEGSKA (reference sequence). The CDR3 protein is CSARVVDNTGELFF. DNA of the CDR3: TGCAGTGCTAGAGTCGTGGATAACACCGGGGAGCTGTTTTTT.

This clonotype has a count of ten or more. The genes are TRBV9 and TRBJ2-1; a weak D match, TRBD2 (6 bases). The V end was cut by 4 bases, the J end by 6 bases, with 20 bases between. Germline V CDR1 and CDR2: SGDLS, YYNGEE. The CDR3 consists of 16 residues. CDR3 DNA: TGTGCCAGCAGCCGAAACCAGCGGGCTAGTGCCAATGAGCAGTTCTTC. Translated, it gives CASSRNQRASANEQFF.

In its sample, this clonotype was seen a few times. The CDR3 is CASIGQANTEAFF. The DNA of the CDR3 is TGTGCCAGCATCGGACAGGCGAACACTGAAGCTTTCTTT. V is TRBV2 and J is TRBJ1-1, with TRBD1 identical over 7 bases. Germline V gene sequence: CDR1 SNHLY, CDR2 FYNNEI. After removal of 7 bases from V and 1 base from J, the junction contained 3 bases not matched to a gene. The CDR3 has 13 amino acids.

The table lists this clonotype with many counts. CDR3 in amino acids: CASSFRVGSYNEQFF. CDR3 DNA sequence: TGTGCCAGCAGCTTTCGGGTCGGCTCCTACAATGAGCAGTTCTTC. V gene TRBV7-2 combines with J gene TRBJ2-1; D not certain. Germline V lookup: CDR1 SGHTA, CDR2 FQGNSA. The CDR3 covers 15 residues. With 3 bases removed from V and 0 bases from J, the gap between germline ends came to 9 bases.

This clonotype was observed at least ten times. This chain's CDR3 is CASSALDTQYF. In DNA, the CDR3 is TGCGCCAGCAGCGCCTTAGATACGCAGTATTTT. The chain carries TRBV5-1 and TRBJ2-3, with D hard to call. This CDR3 spans 11 amino acids. The V gene lost 4 bases and the J gene lost 5 bases, with 5 bases spanning the gap. Germline lookup yields CDR1 SGHRS and CDR2 YFSETQ.

This clonotype came up many times. The chain recombines TRBV4-1 with TRBJ1-4, with 8 bases aligning to TRBD1. This CDR3 is 17 amino acids long. The V segment lost 0 bases and the J segment 0 bases; nucleotides outside the gene matches: 3. The germline CDR1 and CDR2 sequences are MGHRA and YSYEKL. The CDR3 region has the DNA TGCGCCAGCAGCCAAGAGCCGACAGGGGCAACTAATGAAAAACTGTTTTTT. It yields the protein CASSQEPTGATNEKLFF.

This clonotype showed up many times. V gene TRBV4-3 combines with J gene TRBJ2-3; TRBD2 matches at 11 bases. J was trimmed by 3 bases and V by 4 bases; bases with no gene match: 9. The CDR3 has 17 amino acids. The V gene's germline CDR1 is LGHNA and CDR2 YSLEER. CDR3 amino acids: CASSRDWTSGYTDTQYF. The CDR3 DNA is TGCGCCAGCAGCCGAGACTGGACTAGCGGGTATACAGATACGCAGTATTTT.

This clonotype appeared many times. The V gene is TRBV6-2 or TRBV6-3, the J gene TRBJ1-2; D not certain. V lost 0 bases and J 4 bases, leaving 18 bases between the germline ends. Germline CDR1 and CDR2: MNHEY and SVGEGT. This CDR3 is built from 17 residues. CDR3 bases: TGTGCCAGCAGTTACTCGGTGGAGGATTCGAGGAGCTATGGCTACACCTTC. Translated, it gives CASSYSVEDSRSYGYTF.

The sample holds many counts of this clonotype. V usage is TRBV29-1 and J usage is TRBJ2-1, with TRBD2 identical over 9 bases. The CDR3 spans 14 residues. Trimming cost V 4 bases and J 8 bases; bases outside gene matches: 9. Germline loops: CDR1 SQVTM, CDR2 ANQGSEA. The CDR3 loop is CSVGGGGVGDEQFF. CDR3 bases: TGCAGCGTTGGGGGCGGGGGGGTCGGCGATGAGCAGTTCTTC.

This clonotype was detected ten times or more. This chain connects TRBV5-1 to TRBJ2-3; D gene ambiguous. The CDR3 is 13 residues long. The germline CDR1 and CDR2 sequences are SGHRS and YFSETQ. The V gene lost 6 bases and the J gene lost 6 bases, with 14 bases spanning the gap. The CDR3 region is CASKSHSVDTQYF. DNA for the CDR3: TGCGCCAGCAAAAGCCATTCAGTGGATACGCAGTATTTT.

This clonotype was detected ten times or more. This rearrangement joins TRBV15 to TRBJ2-3; D is uncertain. The V gene lost 0 bases and the J gene lost 2 bases, with 9 bases spanning the gap. Germline CDR1 LNHNV, CDR2 YYDKDF (reference sequence). The CDR3 is 15 residues long. The CDR3 protein is CATSRDKQPTDTQYF. CDR3 in DNA: TGTGCCACCAGCAGAGATAAACAGCCCACAGATACGCAGTATTTT.